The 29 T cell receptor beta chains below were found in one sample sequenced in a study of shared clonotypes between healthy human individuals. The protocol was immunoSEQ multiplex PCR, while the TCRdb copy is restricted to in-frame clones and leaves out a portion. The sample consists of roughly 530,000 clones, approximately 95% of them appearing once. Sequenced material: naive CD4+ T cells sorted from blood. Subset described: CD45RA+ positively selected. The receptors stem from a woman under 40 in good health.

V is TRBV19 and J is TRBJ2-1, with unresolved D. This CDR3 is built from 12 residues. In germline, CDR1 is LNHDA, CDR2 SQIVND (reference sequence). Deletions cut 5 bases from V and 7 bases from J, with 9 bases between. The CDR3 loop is CASSFYENEQFF. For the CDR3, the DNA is TGTGCCAGTAGTTTTTACGAGAATGAGCAGTTCTTC.

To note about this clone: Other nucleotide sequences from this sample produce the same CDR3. CDR3 in amino acids: CASSVGSNQPQHF. The CDR3 nucleotides are TGTGCCAGCAGCGTAGGGAGCAATCAGCCCCAGCATTTT. The V gene is TRBV9, the J gene TRBJ1-5; D gene unclear. Trimming took 0 bases from V and 1 from J, leaving 2 bases between them. The germline gives CDR1 SGDLS, CDR2 YYNGEE. The CDR3 sequence is 13 residues long.

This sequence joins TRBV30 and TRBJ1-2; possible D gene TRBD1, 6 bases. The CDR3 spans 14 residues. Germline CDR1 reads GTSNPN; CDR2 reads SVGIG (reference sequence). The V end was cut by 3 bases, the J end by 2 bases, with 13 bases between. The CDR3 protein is CAWSPGGGNYGYTF. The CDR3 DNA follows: TGTGCCTGGAGCCCGGGGGGCGGAAACTATGGCTACACCTTC. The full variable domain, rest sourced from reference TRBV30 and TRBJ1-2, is SQTIHQWPATLVQPVGSPLSLECTVEGTSNPNLYWYRQAAGRGLQLLFYSVGIGQISSEVPQNLSASRPQDRQFILSSKKLLLSDSGFYLCAWSPGGGNYGYTFGSGTRLTVV.

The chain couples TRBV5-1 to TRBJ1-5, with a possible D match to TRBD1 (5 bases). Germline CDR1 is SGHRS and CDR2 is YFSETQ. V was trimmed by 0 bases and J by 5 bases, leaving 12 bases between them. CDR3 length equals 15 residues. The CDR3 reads CASSLGGGEHQPQHF. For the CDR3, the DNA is TGCGCCAGCAGCTTGGGTGGAGGGGAGCATCAGCCCCAGCATTTT.

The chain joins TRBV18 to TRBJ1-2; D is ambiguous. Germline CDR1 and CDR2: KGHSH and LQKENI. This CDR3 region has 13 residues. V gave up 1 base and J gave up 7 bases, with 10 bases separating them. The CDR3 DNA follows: TGTGCCAGCTCACCACATTCGAAGGGTGGCTACACCTTC. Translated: CASSPHSKGGYTF.

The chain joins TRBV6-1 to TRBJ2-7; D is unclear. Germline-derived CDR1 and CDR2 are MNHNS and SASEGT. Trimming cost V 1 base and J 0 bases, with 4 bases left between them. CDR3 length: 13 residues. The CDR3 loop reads CASSEDPSYEQYF. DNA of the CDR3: TGTGCCAGCAGTGAAGACCCCTCCTACGAGCAGTACTTC.

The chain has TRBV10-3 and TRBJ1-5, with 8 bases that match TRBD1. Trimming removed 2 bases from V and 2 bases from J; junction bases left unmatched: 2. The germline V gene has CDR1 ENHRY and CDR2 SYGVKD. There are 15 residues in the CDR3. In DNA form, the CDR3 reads TGTGCCATCAGTGAGGGACAGGGAGGCAATCAGCCCCAGCATTTT. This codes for CAISEGQGGNQPQHF.

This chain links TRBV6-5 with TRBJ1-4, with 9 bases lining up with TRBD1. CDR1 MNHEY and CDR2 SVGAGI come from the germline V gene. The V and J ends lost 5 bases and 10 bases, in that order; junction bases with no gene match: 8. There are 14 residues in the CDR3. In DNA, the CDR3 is TGTGCCAGCAGTACTGGGACAGGGAAAGGAAAACTGTTTTTT. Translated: CASSTGTGKGKLFF.

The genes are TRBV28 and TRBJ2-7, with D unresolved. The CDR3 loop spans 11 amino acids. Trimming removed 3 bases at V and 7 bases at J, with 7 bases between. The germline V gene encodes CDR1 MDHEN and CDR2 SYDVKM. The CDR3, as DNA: TGTGCCAGCAGTTTGAGAGAAGAGCAGTACTTC. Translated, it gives CASSLREEQYF.

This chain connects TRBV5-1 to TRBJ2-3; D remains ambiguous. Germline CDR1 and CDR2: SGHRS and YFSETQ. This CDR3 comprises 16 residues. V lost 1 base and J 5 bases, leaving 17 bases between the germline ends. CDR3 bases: TGCGCCAGCAGCTTGAATGGTCCGACTTCTGAAGATACGCAGTATTTT. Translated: CASSLNGPTSEDTQYF.

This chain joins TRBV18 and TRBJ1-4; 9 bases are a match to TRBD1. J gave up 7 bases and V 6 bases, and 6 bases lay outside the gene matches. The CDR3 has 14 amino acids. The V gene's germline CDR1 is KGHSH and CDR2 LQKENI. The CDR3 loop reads CASSPGQGLEKLFF. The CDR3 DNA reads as TGTGCCAGCTCCCCGGGACAGGGTCTTGAAAAACTGTTTTTT.

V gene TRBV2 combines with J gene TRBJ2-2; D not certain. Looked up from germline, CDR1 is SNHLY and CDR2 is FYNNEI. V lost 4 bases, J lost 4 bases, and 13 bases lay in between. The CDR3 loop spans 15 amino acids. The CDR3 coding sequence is TGTGCCAGCAGTGTACTAAGGTCGGGCACCGGGGAGCTGTTTTTT. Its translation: CASSVLRSGTGELFF.

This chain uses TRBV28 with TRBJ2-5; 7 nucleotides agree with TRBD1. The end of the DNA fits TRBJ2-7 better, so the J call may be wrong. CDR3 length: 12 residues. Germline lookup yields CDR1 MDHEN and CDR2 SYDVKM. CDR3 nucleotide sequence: TGTGCCACCCGGGACAGACCCAACGAGCAGTACTTC. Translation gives CATRDRPNEQYF.

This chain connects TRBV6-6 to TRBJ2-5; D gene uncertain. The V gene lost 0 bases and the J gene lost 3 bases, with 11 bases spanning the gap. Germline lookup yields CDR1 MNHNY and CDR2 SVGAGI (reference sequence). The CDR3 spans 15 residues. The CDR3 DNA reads TGTGCCAGCAGTTACTCTTTTAGCACAAAAGAGACCCAGTACTTC. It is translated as CASSYSFSTKETQYF.

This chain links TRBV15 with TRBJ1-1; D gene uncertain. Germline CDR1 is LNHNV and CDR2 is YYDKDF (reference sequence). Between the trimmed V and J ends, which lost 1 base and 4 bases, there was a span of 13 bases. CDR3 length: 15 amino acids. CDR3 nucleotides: TGTGCCACCAGCAGAGTTGCAGGCAAGGGCACTGAAGCTTTCTTT. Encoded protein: CATSRVAGKGTEAFF.

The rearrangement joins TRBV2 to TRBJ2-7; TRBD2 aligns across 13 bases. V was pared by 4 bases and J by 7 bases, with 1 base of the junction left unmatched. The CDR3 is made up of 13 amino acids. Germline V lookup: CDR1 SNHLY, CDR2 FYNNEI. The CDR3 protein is CASSGTSGREQYF. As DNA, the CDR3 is TGTGCCAGCAGTGGGACTAGCGGGAGAGAGCAGTACTTC.

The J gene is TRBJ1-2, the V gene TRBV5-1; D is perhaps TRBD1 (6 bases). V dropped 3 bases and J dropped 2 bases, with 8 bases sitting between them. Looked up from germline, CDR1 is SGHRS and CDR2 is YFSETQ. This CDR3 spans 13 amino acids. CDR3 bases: TGCGCCAGCAGCTCACAGGGCAACTATGGCTACACCTTC. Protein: CASSSQGNYGYTF.

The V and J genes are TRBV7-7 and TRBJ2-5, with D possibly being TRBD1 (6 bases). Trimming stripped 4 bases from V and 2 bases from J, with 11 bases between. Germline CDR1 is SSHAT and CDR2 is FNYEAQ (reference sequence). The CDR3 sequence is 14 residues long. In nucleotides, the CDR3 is TGTGCCAGCAGCTCGACAGGCTTTCAAGAGACCCAGTACTTC. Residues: CASSSTGFQETQYF.

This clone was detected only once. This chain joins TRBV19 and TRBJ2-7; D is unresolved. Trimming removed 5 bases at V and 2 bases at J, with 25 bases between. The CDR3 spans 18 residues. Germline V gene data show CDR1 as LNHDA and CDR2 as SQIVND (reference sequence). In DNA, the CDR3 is TGTGCCAGTAGTGGTAGTTGGGGAAAGATGACGGGTACCTACGAGCAGTACTTC. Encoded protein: CASSGSWGKMTGTYEQYF.

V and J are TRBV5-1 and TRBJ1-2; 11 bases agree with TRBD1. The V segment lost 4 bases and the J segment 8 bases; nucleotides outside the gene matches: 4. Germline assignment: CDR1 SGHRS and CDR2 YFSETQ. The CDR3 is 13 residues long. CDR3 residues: CASSRTGGDGYTF. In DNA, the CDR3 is TGCGCCAGCAGCCGGACAGGGGGCGACGGCTACACCTTC.

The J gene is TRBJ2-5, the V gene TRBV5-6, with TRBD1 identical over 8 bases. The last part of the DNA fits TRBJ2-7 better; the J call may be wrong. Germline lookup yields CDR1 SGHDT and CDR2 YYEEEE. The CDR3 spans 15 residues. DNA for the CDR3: TGTGCCAGCAGCTCGGTAGGACAGGGAATCTCCGAGCAGTACTTC. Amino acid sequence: CASSSVGQGISEQYF.

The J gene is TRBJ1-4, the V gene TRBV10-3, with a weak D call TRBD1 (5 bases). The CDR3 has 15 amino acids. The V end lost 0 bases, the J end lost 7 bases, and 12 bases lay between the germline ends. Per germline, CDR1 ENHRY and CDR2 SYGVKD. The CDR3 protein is CAISESPGGGEKLFF. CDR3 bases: TGTGCCATCAGTGAGTCTCCGGGGGGAGGTGAAAAACTGTTTTTT.

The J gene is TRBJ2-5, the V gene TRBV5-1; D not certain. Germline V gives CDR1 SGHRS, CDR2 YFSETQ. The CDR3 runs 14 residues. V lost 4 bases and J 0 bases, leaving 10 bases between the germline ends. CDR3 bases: TGCGCCAGCAGCCCAACCGGCGACCAAGAGACCCAGTACTTC. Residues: CASSPTGDQETQYF.

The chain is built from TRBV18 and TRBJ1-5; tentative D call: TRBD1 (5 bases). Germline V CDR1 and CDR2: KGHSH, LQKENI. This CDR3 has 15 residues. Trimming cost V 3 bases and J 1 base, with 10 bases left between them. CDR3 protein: CASSPNEGSNQPQHF. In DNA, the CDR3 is TGTGCCAGCTCACCCAATGAGGGGAGCAATCAGCCCCAGCATTTT. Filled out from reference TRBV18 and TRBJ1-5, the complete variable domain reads NAGVMQNPRHLVRRRGQEARLRCSPMKGHSHVYWYRQLPEEGLKFMVYLQKENIIDESGMPKERFSAEFPKEGPSILRIQQVVRGDSAAYFCASSPNEGSNQPQHFGDGTRLSIL.

The CDR3 is CASSWYRDPRGDEQYF. The DNA of the CDR3 is TGTGCCAGCAGCTGGTACCGGGACCCCCGAGGCGACGAGCAGTACTTC. This rearrangement joins TRBV7-9 to TRBJ2-7; D may correspond to TRBD1 or TRBD2 (5 bases each). Trimming cost V 4 bases and J 5 bases, with 21 bases left between them. Germline-derived CDR1 and CDR2 are SEHNR and FQNEAQ (reference sequence). CDR3 length: 16 residues. The full variable domain, in which reference TRBV7-9 and TRBJ2-7 provide the parts outside the CDR3, is DTGVSQNPRHKITKRGQNVTFRCDPISEHNRLYWYRQTLGQGPEFLTYFQNEAQLEKSRLLSDRFSAERPKGSFSTLEIQRTEQGDSAMYLCASSWYRDPRGDEQYFGPGTRLTVT.

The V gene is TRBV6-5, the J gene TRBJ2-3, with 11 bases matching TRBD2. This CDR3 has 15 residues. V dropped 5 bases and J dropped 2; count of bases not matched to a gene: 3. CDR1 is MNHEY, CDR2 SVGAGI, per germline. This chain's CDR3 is CASSTTSGATDTQYF. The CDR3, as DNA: TGTGCCAGCAGTACGACTAGCGGGGCCACAGATACGCAGTATTTT.

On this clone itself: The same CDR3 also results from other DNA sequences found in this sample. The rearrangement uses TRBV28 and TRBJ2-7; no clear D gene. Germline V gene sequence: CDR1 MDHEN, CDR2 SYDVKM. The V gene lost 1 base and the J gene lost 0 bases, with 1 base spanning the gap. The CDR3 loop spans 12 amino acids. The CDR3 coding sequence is TGTGCCAGCAGTTTATACTCCTACGAGCAGTACTTC. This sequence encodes CASSLYSYEQYF.

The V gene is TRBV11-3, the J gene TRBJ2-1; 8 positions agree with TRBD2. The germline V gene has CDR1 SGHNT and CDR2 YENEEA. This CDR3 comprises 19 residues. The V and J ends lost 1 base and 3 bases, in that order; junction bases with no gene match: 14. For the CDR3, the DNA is TGTGCCAGCAGCTTAGGGAGGAGGGAACTAGCGGACAGCTACAATGAGCAGTTCTTC. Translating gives CASSLGRRELADSYNEQFF. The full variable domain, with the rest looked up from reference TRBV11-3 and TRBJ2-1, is EAGVVQSPRYKIIEKKQPVAFWCNPISGHNTLYWYLQNLGQGPELLIRYENEEAVDDSQLPKDRFSAERLKGVDSTLKIQPAELGDSAVYLCASSLGRRELADSYNEQFFGPGTRLTVL.

The CDR3: CAISRELNEKLFF. CDR3 nucleotides: TGTGCCATCTCCCGGGAGCTTAATGAAAAACTGTTTTTT. J is TRBJ1-4 and V is TRBV10-3; D is unresolved. V lost 8 bases, J lost 4 bases, and 11 bases lay in between. CDR1 ENHRY and CDR2 SYGVKD come from the germline V gene. The CDR3 is made up of 13 amino acids.